Listed below are T cell receptor beta chains from one sample, sequenced in a study of T cell repertoires in ileal Crohn's disease. Profiling relied on immunoSEQ multiplex PCR, and the TCRdb table lists in-frame clones only, not all of them. The sample comprises about 7,400 clones, around 81% of which are singletons, and less than 5% rests with the top ten. What was sequenced was ileal tissue. The source of these receptors is an adult with Crohn's disease. Each CDR3 is given with its conserved first and last residue. Some rows mark clone size as missing; the rest say once, few, many or name a class of expanded clone.

TRBV7-2	TRBJ2-1	few	CASSTSGNSYNEQFF
TRBV7-9	TRBJ2-5	-	CASSMTSGQETQYF
TRBV14	TRBJ2-5	-	CASSQDRAAQYF
TRBV27	TRBJ1-3	-	CASSLSGAGNTIYF
TRBV5-1	TRBJ2-1	-	CASGPARGTSNEQFF
TRBV23-1	TRBJ2-7	-	CASTQSGGGLSYEQYF
TRBV10-3	TRBJ2-3	-	CAISASGGRKTDTQYF
TRBV7-2	TRBJ1-2	-	CASSLGPDYGYTF
TRBV6-1	TRBJ2-2	-	CASSESGWNTGELFF
TRBV25-1	TRBJ2-7	-	CASSESRATSYEQYF